This TCR beta chain was sequenced during a study of cytomegalovirus exposure and HLA in healthy donors. The V end lost 1 base, the J end lost 6 bases, and 18 bases lay between the germline ends. In germline, CDR1 is SGHVS, CDR2 FQNEAQ. The CDR3 is made up of 16 amino acids. Sequencing used immunoSEQ multiplex PCR; TCRdb keeps in-frame clones, though not all of them. This table holds 120,000 to 150,000 clones, about 87% found once. Broader study findings: Three CMV-associated chains proved CMV antigen-specific in vitro.

With respect to this clone: Its target is not known.

The chain links TRBV7-8 to TRBJ1-1; D not resolved. The clonotype was recovered from a young man in good health and CMV-seropositive. The sequenced sample was PBMCs. The CDR3, as DNA: TGTGCCAGCAGCTTAGTCGAAGTGGGGTTGAGGGCTGAAGCTTTCTTT. As protein: CASSLVEVGLRAEAFF.